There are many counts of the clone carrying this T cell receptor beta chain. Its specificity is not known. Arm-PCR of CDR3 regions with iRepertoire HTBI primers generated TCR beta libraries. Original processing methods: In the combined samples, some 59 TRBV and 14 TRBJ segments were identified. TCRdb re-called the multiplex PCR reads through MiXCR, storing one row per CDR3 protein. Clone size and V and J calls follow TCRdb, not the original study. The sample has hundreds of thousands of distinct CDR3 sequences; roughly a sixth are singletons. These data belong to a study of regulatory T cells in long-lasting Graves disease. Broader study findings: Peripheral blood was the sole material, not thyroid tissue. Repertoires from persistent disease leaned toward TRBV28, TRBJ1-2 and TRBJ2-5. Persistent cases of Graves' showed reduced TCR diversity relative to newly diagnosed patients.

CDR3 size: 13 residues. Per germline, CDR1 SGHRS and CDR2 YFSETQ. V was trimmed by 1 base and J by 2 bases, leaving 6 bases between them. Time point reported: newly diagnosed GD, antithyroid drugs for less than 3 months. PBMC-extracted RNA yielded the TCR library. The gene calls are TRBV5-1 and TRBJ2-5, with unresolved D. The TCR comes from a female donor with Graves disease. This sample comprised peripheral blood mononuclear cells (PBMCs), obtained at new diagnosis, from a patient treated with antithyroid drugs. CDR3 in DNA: TGCGCCAGCAGCTTGACACCACAAGAGACCCAGTACTTC. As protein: CASSLTPQETQYF.